The TCR beta chain described here comes from a study of blood T cell repertoires in COVID-19 (TCRdb year 2020). At the level of the whole study: Samples covering the acute and convalescent phases of COVID-19 were provided by collaborators in the United States, Italy and Spain. The prospective study material was composed of cDNA or gDNA derived from T cells, B-cell-depleted T cells, or PBMCs. The samples were drawn from two sources: the first 160 participants of the ongoing ImmuneRACE study, and 950 to 1,500 subjects contributed by 6 global collaborators. Where available, HLA class I and class II types were taken from metadata supplied by the sample provider and were not determined by assay-based typing. The repertoires were released in a freely available public database intended as a resource for research on the immune response to SARS-CoV-2. Sample metadata almost always included a de-identified subject ID, COVID-19 status, age in years and sex. The dataset comprised deeply sampled blood TCRbeta repertoires from subjects exposed to, actively infected with, or recovered from COVID-19.

Turning to this clone: What antigen it recognizes has not been identified. Base qualities are not recorded, but no much larger clone differs from it by a single base.

V loses 3 bases of germline sequence and J loses 6 bases, and the interval between the two ends is 12 bases. Measured from the cysteine to the phenylalanine, the CDR3 is 13 residues long. Only the CDR3 part of the read is kept: 39 bases, read in frame from the first base. In the germline V gene, CDR1 corresponds to SGHTS and CDR2 to YDEGEE. Beyond this particular receptor, the publication reports: The quantity of clinical and demographic metadata differed by source and by participant and was supplied without curation.

Each collaborating institution followed its own protocols to collect whole blood in K2EDTA tubes. For TCRbeta analysis, collaborators shipped samples in one of three forms: frozen whole blood, isolated PBMCs, or DNA extracted from either of those sample types. TCRbeta CDR3 regions were amplified from genomic DNA using the immunoSEQ Assay, a bias-controlled multiplex PCR. Concerning the study's data processing: The number of nucleated cells in each sample was estimated from the amplification of reference gene primers within the assay. Sequence reads were collapsed and filtered to measure the absolute abundance of every unique TCRbeta CDR3 rearrangement. For each sample, productive Simpson clonality was calculated as the square root of Simpson's diversity index over productive rearrangements. What TCRdb holds here is the immuneACCESS table cut down to in-frame rearrangements. Part of the clones is not present; checked against another copy, under half of the missing clones reflect an unresolved V gene, and the others are unexplained. The V and J calls and clone size come from that table; D and trimming were worked out from the DNA. The sample table lists more than 250,000 clones, around 86% of them with a count of one. 1% of the sample is held by the ten biggest clonotypes.

This TCR came from a man in his fifties with active or convalescent COVID-19. Input material: peripheral blood. The chain joins TRBV5-8 to TRBJ1-2, and perhaps TRBD1 as D gene, on 6 matching bases. The CDR3: CASSSWAGDGYTF. The bases read TGTGCCAGCAGCTCCTGGGCAGGGGATGGCTACACCTTC.